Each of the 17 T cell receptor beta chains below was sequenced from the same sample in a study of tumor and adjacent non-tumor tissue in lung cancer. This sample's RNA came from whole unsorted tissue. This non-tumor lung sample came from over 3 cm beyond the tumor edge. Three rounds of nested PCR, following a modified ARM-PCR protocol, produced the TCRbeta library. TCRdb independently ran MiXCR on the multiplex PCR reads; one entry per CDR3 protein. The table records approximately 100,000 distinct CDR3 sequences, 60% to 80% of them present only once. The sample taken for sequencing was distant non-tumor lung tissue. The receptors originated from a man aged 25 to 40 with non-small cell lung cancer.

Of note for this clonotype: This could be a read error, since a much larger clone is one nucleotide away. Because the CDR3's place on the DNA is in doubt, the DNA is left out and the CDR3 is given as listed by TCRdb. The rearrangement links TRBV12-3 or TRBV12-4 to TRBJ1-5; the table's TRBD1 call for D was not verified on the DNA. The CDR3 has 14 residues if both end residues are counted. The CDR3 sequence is CASCFLQGDQPQHF.

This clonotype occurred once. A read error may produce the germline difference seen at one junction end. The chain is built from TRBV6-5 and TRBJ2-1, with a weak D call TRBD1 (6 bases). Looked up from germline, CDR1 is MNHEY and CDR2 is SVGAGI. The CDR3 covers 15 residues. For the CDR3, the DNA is TGTGCCAGGAGTTACAAACGGACAGAGCGCAATGAGCAGTTCTTC. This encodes CARSYKRTERNEQFF.

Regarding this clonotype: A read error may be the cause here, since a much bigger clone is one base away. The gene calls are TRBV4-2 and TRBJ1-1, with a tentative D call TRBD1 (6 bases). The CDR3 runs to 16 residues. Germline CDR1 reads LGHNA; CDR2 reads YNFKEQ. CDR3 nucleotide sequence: TGTGCCAGCAACCAAGATCCGGGGGGCGGGGGCACTGAAACTTTCTTT. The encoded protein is CASNQDPGGGGTETFF.

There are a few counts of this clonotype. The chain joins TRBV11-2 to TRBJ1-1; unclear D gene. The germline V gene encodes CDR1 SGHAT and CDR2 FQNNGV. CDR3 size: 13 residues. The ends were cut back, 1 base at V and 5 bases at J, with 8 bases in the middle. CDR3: CASSLAVLTEAFF. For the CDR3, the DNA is TGTGCCAGCAGCTTAGCGGTGCTGACTGAAGCTTTCTTT.

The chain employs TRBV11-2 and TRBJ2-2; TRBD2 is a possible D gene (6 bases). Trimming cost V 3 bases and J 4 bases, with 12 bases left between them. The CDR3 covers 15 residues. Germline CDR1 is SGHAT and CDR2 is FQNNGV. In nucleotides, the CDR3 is TGTGCCAGCAGCTTTGGGGGAGGATCCACCGGGGAGCTGTTTTTT. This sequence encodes CASSFGGGSTGELFF.

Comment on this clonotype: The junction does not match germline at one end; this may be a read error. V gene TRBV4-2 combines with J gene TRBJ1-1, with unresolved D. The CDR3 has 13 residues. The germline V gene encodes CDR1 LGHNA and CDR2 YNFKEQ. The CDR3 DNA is TGTGCCAGCAGCCAAGAGAGATGGGCTGAAGATCTCTTT. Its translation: CASSQERWAEDLF.

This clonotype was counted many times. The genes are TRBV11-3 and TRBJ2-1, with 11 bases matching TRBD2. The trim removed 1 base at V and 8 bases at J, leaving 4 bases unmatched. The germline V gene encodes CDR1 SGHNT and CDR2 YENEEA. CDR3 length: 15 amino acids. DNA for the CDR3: TGTGCCAGCAGCTTAGGAACTAGCGGGAGTGATGAGCAGTTCTTC. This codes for CASSLGTSGSDEQFF.

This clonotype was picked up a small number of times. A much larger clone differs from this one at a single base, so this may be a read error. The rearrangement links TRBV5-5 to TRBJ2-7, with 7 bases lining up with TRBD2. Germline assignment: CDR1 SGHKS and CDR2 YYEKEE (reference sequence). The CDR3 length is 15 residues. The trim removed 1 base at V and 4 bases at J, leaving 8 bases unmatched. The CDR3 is CASSLHGGGSYEQYF. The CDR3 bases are TGTGCCAGCAGCTTGCATGGGGGGGGTTCTTACGAGCAGTACTTC.

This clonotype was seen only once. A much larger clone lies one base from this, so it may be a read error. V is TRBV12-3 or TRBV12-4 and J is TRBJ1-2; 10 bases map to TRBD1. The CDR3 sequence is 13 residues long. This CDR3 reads CVSSPGQGNGYTF. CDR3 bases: TGTGTCAGCAGCCCGGGACAGGGGAATGGCTACACCTTC.

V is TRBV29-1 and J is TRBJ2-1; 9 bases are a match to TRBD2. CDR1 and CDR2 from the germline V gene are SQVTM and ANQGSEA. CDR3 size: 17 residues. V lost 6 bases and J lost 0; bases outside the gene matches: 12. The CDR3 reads CSVGPGTSTSSYNEQFF. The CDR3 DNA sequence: TGCAGCGTGGGCCCCGGGACTAGCACGAGCTCCTACAATGAGCAGTTCTTC.

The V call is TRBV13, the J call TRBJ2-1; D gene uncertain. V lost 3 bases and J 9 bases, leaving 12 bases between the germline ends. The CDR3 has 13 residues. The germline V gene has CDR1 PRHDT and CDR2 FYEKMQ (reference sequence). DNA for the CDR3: TGTGCCAGCAGCTTTTACGGCGACTGTGAGCAGTTCTTC. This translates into CASSFYGDCEQFF.

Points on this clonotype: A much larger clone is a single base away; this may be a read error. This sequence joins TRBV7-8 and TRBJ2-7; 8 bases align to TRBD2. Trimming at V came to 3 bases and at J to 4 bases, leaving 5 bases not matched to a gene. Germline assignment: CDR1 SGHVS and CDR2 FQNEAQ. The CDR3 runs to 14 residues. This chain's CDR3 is CASSFLSGGYEQYF. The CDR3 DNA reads TGTGCCAGCAGCTTTCTGAGCGGGGGATACGAGCAGTACTTC. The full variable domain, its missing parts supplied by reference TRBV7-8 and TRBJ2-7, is GAGVSQSPRYKVAKRGQDVALRCDPISGHVSLFWYQQALGQGPEFLTYFQNEAQLDKSGLPSDRFFAERPEGSVSTLKIQRTQQEDSAVYLCASSFLSGGYEQYFGPGTRLTVT.

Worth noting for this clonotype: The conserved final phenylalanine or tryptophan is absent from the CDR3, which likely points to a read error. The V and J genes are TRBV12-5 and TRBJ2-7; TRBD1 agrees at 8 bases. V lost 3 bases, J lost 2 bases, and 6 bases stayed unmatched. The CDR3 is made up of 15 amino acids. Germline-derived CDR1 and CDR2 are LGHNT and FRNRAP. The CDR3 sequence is CASGLRDRQTYEQYI. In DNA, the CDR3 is TGTGCTAGTGGTTTAAGGGACAGGCAAACCTACGAGCAGTACATC.

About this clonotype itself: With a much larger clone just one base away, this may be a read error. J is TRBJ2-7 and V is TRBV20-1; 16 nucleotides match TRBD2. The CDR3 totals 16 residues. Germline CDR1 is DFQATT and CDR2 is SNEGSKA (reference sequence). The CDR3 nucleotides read TGCGGTGCTACGGGACTAGCGGGAGGGATCTCCTACGAGCAGTACTTC. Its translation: CGATGLAGGISYEQYF.

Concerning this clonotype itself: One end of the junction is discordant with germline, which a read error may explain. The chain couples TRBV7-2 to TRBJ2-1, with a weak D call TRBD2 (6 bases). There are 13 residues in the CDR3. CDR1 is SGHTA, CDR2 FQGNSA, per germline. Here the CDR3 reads CASNFLGLNEQLF. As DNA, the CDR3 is TGTGCCAGCAACTTTCTGGGACTGAATGAGCAGTTATTC. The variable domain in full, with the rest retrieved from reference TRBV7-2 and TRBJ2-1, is GAGVSQSPSNKVTEKGKDVELRCDPISGHTALYWYRQSLGQGLEFLIYFQGNSAPDKSGLPSDRFSAERTGGSVSTLTIQRTQQEDSAVYLCASNFLGLNEQLFGPGTRLTVL.

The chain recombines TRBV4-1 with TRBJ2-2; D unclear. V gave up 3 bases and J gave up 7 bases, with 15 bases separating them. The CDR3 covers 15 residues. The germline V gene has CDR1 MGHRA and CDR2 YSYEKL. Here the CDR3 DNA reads TGCGCCAGCAGCCAGGAGAGTGGCGCCATCGGGGAGCTGTTTTTT. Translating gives CASSQESGAIGELFF.

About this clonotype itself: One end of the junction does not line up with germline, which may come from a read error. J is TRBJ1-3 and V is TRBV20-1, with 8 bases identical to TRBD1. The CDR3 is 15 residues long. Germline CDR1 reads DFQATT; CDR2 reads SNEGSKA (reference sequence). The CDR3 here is CSATRTGCSGNTVYF. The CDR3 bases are TGCAGTGCTACCAGGACAGGGTGCTCTGGAAACACCGTATATTTT.